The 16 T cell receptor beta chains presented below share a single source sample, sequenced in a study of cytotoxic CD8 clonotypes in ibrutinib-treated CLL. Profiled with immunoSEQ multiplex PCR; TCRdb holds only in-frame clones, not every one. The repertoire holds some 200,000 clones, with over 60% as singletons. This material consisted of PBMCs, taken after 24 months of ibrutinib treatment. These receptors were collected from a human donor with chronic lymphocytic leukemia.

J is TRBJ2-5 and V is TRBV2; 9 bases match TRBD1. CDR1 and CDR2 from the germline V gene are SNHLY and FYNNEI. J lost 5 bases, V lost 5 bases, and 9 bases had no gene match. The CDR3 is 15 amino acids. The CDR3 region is CASSPPGQGLETQYF. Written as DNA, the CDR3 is TGTGCCAGCAGTCCCCCGGGACAGGGTTTGGAGACCCAGTACTTC.

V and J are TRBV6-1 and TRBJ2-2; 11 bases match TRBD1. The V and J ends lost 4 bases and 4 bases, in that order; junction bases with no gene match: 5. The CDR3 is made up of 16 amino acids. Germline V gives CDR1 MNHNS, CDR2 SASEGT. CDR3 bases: TGTGCCAGCAGTGTGGACAGGGGGCTCGGCACCGGGGAGCTGTTTTTT. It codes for CASSVDRGLGTGELFF.

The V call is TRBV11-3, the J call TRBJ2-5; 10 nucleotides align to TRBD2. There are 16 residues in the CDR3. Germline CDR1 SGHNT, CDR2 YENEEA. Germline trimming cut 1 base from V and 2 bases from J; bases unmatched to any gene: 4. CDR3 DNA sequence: TGTGCCAGCAGCTTAGGAGCGGGAGGGGGGCAAGAGACCCAGTACTTC. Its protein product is CASSLGAGGGQETQYF.

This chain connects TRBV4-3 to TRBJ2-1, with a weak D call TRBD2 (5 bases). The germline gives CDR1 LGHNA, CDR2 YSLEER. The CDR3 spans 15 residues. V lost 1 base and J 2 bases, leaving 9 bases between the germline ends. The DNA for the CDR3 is TGCGCCAGCAGCCAAGGACTATTACCCTACAATGAGCAGTTCTTC. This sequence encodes CASSQGLLPYNEQFF.

CDR3 residues: CASRPGLATDTQYF. CDR3 bases: TGTGCCAGCAGGCCGGGACTAGCGACAGATACGCAGTATTTT. The chain couples TRBV6-5 to TRBJ2-3; 10 nucleotides line up with TRBD2. CDR3 length: 14 amino acids. The germline V gene has CDR1 MNHEY and CDR2 SVGAGI. Unmatched junction bases numbered 3, after V lost 6 bases and J lost 3 bases.

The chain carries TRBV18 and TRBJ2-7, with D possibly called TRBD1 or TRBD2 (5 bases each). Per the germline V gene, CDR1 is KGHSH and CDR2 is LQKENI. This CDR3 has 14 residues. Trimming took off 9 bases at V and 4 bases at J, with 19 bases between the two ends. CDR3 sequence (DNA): TGTGCCAGGCTCCTTTGGGGGAGTAAGTACGAGCAGTACTTC. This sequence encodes CARLLWGSKYEQYF.

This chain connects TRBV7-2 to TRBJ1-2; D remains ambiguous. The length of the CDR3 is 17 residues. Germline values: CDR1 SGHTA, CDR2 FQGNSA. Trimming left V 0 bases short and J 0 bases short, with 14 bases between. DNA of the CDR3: TGTGCCAGCAGCTTAGCGGGGAGTTTGGTACCTAACTATGGCTACACCTTC. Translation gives CASSLAGSLVPNYGYTF.

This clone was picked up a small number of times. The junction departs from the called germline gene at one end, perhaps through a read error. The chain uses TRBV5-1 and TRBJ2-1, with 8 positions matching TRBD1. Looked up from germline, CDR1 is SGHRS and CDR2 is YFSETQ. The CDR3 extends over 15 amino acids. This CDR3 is CASSLGQGSHNEQFF. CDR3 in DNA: TGCGCCAGCAGCTTAGGACAGGGCTCCCACAATGAGCAGTTCTTC.

CDR3 protein: CSVDPVRPLISYEQYF. DNA of the CDR3: TGCAGCGTTGATCCGGTTAGACCCTTAATCTCCTACGAGCAGTACTTC. J is TRBJ2-7 and V is TRBV29-1; no firm D call. The CDR3 runs to 16 residues. Germline-derived CDR1 and CDR2 are SQVTM and ANQGSEA. The V end was cut by 3 bases, the J end by 0 bases, with 18 bases between.

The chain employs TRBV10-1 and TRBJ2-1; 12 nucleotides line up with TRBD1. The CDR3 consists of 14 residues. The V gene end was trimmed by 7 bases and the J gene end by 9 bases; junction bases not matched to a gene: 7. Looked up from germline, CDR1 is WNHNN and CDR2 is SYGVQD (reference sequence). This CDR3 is CASTGQGARSEQFF. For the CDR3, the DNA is TGCGCCAGCACGGGACAGGGGGCGCGAAGTGAGCAGTTCTTC.

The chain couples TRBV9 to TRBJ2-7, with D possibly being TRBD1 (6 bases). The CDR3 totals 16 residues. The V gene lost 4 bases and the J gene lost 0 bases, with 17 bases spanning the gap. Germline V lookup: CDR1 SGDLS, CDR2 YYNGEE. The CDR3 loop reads CASSPHPQGPSYEQYF. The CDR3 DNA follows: TGTGCCAGCAGCCCCCACCCACAGGGCCCCTCCTACGAGCAGTACTTC. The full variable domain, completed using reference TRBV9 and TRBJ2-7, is DSGVTQTPKHLITATGQRVTLRCSPRSGDLSVYWYQQSLDQGLQFLIQYYNGEERAKGNILERFSAQQFPDLHSELNLSSLELGDSALYFCASSPHPQGPSYEQYFGPGTRLTVT.

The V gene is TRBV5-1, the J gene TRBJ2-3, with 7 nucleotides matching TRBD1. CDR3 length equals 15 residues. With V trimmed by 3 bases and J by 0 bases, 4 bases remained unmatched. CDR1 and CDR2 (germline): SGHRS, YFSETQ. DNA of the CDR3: TGCGCCAGCAGCTACCCGGGACAGAGCACAGATACGCAGTATTTT. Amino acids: CASSYPGQSTDTQYF.

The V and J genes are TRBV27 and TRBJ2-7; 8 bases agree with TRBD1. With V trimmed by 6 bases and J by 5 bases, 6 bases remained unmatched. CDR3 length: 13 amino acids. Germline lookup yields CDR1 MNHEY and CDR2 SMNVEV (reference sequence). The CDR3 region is CASSHRQGNEQYF. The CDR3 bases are TGTGCCAGCAGCCATCGACAGGGGAACGAGCAGTACTTC.

The CDR3 coding sequence is TGTGCCAGCAGCTCGGGACTAGCGGGGCGCACAGATACGCAGTATTTT. Translated, it gives CASSSGLAGRTDTQYF. The rearrangement links TRBV5-4 to TRBJ2-3; 13 positions match TRBD2. The germline V gene encodes CDR1 SGHNT and CDR2 YYREEE (reference sequence). This CDR3 comprises 16 residues. Germline trimming cut 3 bases from V and 1 base from J; bases unmatched to any gene: 2.

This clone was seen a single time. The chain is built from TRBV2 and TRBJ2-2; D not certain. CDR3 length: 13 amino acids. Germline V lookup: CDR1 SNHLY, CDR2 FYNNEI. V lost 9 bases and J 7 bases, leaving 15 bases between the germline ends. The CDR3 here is CASSYAPSGELFF. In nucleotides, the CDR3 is TGTGCCAGTTCCTACGCCCCCAGCGGGGAGCTGTTTTTT.

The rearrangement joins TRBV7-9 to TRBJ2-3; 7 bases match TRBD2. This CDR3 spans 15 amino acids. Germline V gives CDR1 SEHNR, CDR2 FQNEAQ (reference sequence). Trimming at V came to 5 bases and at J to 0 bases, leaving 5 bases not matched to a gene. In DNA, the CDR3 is TGTGCCAGCAGCCTGACTAGCATTAGCACAGATACGCAGTATTTT. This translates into CASSLTSISTDTQYF. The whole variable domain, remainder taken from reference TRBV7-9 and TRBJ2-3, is DTGVSQNPRHKITKRGQNVTFRCDPISEHNRLYWYRQTLGQGPEFLTYFQNEAQLEKSRLLSDRFSAERPKGSFSTLEIQRTEQGDSAMYLCASSLTSISTDTQYFGPGTRLTVL.